The rows below give T cell receptor beta chains drawn from one sample of a study of cytomegalovirus exposure and HLA in healthy donors. Measured with immunoSEQ multiplex PCR; TCRdb has only the in-frame clones, and not every one. The sample has over 130,000 clones, 70% to 85% seen once. Sequencing was done on a sample of PBMCs. The receptors were gathered from a male donor in good health and CMV-seronegative. CDR3s include the opening cysteine and the closing phenylalanine or tryptophan.

J gene | V gene | CDR3 protein
TRBJ2-7 | TRBV25-1 | CASSGGPALYEQYF
TRBJ2-7 | TRBV19 | CASSDWTYEQYF
TRBJ2-7 | TRBV7-2 | CASSRTGGGEQYF
TRBJ2-3 | TRBV6-4 | CASSETGGADTQYF
TRBJ1-4 | TRBV13 | CASTFQGKEKLFF
TRBJ2-3 | TRBV7-9 | CASSLASGHTQYF
TRBJ2-6 | TRBV6-5 | CASSPEVTGANVLTF
TRBJ1-5 | TRBV27 | CASFGRAEISPGPLLDSNQPQHF
TRBJ2-7 | TRBV30 | CAWSTDPRRASRRNEQYF
TRBJ2-7 | TRBV19 | CASRTGTSGGYYEQYF
TRBJ2-1 | TRBV9 | CASNPQGRGSNEQFF
TRBJ2-7 | TRBV5-1 | CASSLEGGYERYF
TRBJ2-1 | TRBV6-5 | CASSYSPTSGIEQFF
TRBJ1-2 | TRBV5-4 | CASTGARGRNYGYTF
TRBJ2-3 | TRBV27 | CASTTGGDTQYF
TRBJ2-7 | TRBV5-6 | CASSLGQGPYEQYF
TRBJ2-7 | TRBV5-6 | CASSLEIAGDSYEQYF
TRBJ2-5 | TRBV27 | CASSLSFGRGKETQYF
TRBJ2-2 | TRBV10-2 | CATYSGNANTGELFF
TRBJ2-1 | TRBV13 | CASSLGLAEGAPQFF
TRBJ2-7 | TRBV6-5 | CASSYSELNSYEQYF
TRBJ2-7 | TRBV11-2 | CASSPKWAAPYEQYF
TRBJ1-3 | TRBV5-5 | CASSPTTGSSGNTIYF
TRBJ1-1 | TRBV2 | CASSEGGRGSEAFF
TRBJ1-5 | TRBV6-5 | CASSPGLNQPQHF